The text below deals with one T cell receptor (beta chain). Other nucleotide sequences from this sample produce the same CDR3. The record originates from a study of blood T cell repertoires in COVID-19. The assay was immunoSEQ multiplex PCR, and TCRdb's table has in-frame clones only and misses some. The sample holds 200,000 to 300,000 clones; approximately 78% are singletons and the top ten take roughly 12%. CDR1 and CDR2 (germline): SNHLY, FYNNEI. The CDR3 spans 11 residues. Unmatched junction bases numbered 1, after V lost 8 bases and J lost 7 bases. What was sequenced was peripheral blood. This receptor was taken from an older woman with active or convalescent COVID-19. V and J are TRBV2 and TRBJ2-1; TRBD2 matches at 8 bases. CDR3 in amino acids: CASRGGNEQFF. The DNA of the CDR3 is TGTGCCAGCCGGGGGGGAAATGAGCAGTTCTTC.